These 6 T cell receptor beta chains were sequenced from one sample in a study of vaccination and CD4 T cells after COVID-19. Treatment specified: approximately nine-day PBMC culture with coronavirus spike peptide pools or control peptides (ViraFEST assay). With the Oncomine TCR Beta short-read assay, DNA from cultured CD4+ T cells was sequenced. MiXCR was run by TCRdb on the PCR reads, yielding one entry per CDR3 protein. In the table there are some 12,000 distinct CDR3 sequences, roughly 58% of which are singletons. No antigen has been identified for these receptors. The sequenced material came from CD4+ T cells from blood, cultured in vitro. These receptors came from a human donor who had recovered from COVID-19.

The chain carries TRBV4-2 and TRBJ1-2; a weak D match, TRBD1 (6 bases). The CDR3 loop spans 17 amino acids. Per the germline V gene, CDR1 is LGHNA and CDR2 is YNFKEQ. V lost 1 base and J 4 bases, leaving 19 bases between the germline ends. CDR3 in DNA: TGTGCCAGCAGCCAAGGCCCCGCGGACAGAGGGTTCTATGGCTACACCTTC. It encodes CASSQGPADRGFYGYTF.

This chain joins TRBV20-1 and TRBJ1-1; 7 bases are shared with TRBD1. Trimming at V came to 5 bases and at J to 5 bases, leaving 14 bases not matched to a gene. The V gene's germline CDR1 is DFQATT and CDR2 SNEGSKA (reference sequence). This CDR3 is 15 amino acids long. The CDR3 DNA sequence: TGCAGTGCTCCTAAACCGGGACAGCCGGGGACTGAAGCTTTCTTT. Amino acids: CSAPKPGQPGTEAFF.

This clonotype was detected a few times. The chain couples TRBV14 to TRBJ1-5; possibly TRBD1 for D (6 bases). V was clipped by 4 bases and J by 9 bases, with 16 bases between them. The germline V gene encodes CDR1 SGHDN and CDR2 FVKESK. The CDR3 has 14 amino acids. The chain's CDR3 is CASSLGVGGAPQHF. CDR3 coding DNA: TGTGCCAGCAGCCTCGGAGTAGGGGGAGCGCCCCAGCATTTT.

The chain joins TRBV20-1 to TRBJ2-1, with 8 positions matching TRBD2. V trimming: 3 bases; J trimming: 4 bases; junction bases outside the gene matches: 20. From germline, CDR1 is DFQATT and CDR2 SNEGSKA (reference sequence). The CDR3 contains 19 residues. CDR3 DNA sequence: TGCAGTGCTAGTGGTCTCACAGCCCTACCGGGACTAGTGTACAATGAGCAGTTCTTC. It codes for CSASGLTALPGLVYNEQFF.

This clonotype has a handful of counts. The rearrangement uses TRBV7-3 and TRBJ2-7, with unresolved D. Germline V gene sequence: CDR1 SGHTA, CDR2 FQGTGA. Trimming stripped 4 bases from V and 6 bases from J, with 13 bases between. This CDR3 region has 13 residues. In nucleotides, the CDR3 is TGTGCCAGCAGCTCAAGGACCGGTGGCGAGCAGTACTTC. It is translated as CASSSRTGGEQYF.

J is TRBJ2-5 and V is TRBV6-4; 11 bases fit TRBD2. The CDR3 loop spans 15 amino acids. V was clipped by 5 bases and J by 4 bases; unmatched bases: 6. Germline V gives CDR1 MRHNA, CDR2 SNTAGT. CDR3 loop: CASSRLAGNGETQYF. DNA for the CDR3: TGTGCCAGCAGTAGACTAGCGGGAAACGGAGAGACCCAGTACTTC.